One T cell receptor beta chain is described in this entry. Time point: pre-treatment sample, taken before nivolumab and TIL therapy. Pleural nodules or supraclavicular lymph nodes made up most of the excised metastases sampled. CDR3 length: 12 amino acids. Germline V CDR1 and CDR2: MNHNY, SVGAGI (reference sequence). The V and J ends lost 6 bases and 2 bases respectively, with 8 bases between them. Sequencing used immunoSEQ v3. Clones were read by immunoSEQ multiplex PCR, and TCRdb kept only the in-frame ones, dropping some. The sample carries more than 90,000 clones, roughly 65% recorded once. This entry belongs to a study of TIL therapy for anti-PD-1-resistant metastatic lung cancer.

This chain uses TRBV6-6 with TRBJ2-7; the D is unclear. The source of this sequence is a person aged 25-85 years with non-small cell lung cancer. Sequenced material: tumor tissue, taken at baseline. Here the CDR3 DNA reads TGTGCCAGCAGCGACCCAGCCTACGAGCAGTACTTC. Protein: CASSDPAYEQYF.